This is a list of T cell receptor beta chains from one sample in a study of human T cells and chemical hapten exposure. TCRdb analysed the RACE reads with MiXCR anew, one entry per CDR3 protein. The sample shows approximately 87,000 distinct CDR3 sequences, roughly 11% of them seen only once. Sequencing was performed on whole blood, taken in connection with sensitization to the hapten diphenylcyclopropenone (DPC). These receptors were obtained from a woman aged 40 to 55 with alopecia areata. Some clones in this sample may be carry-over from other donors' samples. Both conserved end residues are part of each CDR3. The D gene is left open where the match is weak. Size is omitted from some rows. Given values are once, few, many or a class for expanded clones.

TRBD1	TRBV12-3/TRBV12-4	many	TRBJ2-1	TGTGCCAGCAGTGGGGGGTTCGCAGGGGGCGGTGAGCAGTTCTTC	CASSGGFAGGGEQFF
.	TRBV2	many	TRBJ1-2	TGTGCCAGCAGTCCGCCTACCGGGACGGAGAATGGCTACACCTTC	CASSPPTGTENGYTF
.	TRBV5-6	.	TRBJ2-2	TGTGCCAGCAGCCCCGGAAAGCGACGGATCACCGGGGAGCTGTTTTTT	CASSPGKRRITGELFF
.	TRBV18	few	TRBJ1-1	TGTGCCAGCTCACCCCACAGGGCCGGGATGAACACTGAAGCTTTCTTT	CASSPHRAGMNTEAFF
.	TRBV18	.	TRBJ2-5	TGTGCCAGCTCATTCGTGACCCGGGTTGAGACAAGCCAAGAGACCCAGTACTTC	CASSFVTRVETSQETQYF
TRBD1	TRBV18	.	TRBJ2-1	TGTGCCAGCTCACTTAGCCAGGGGGCAGGGTACAATGAGCAGTTCTTC	CASSLSQGAGYNEQFF
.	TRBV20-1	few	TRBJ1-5	TGCAGTGCTCACAAGGATAGCAATCAGCCCCAGCATTTT	CSAHKDSNQPQHF
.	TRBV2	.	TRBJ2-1	TGTGCCAGTAAAAGGGGGGGGAGGTACAATGAGCAGTTCTTC	CASKRGGRYNEQFF
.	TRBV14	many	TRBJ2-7	TGTGCCAGCAGCCAAGTGGAAGGCTTCCCTGGTGAGCAGTACTTC	CASSQVEGFPGEQYF
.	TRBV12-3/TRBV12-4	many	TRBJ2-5	TGTGCCAGCAGTTTTCAGGGGCCCTTGGAGACCCAGTACTTC	CASSFQGPLETQYF
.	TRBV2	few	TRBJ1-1	TGTGCCAGCAGAGACGCTAACACTGAAGCTTTCTTT	CASRDANTEAFF
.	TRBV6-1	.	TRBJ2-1	TGTGCCAGCAGTGATAAAAGGGGTGGCGGGTCCAATGAGCAGTTCTTC	CASSDKRGGGSNEQFF
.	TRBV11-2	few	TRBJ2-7	TGTGCCAGCAGCCCGCGGGTTGGTAGCGGAACCTACGAGCAGTACTTC	CASSPRVGSGTYEQYF
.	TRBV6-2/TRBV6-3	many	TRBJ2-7	TGTGCCAGCAGTTACTCGACGGTAGACTCCTACGAGCAGTACTTC	CASSYSTVDSYEQYF
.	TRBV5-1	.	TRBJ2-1	TGCGCCAGCAGCTTGGCCACGGGGTTGGATGAGCAGTTCTTC	CASSLATGLDEQFF
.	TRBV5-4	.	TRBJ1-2	TGTGCCAGCAGCTTTTCCGGGGGACGGGTGGAGACCTTC	CASSFSGGRVETF
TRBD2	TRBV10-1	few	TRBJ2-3	TGCGCCAGCAGTGGGACTAGCGCCCCTTTTAGCACAGATACGCAGTATTTT	CASSGTSAPFSTDTQYF
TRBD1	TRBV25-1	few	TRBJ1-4	TGTGCCAGCAGCGACAGGGGGTCAGTTTCTTATGAAAAACTGTTTTTT	CASSDRGSVSYEKLFF
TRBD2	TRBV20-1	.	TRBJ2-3	TGCAGTGCCCCTAGACTAGCGGGAGTTGGAGATACGCAGTATTTT	CSAPRLAGVGDTQYF
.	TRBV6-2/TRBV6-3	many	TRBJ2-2	TGTGCCAGCACCAAGGGAGGAGTCACCGGGGAGCTGTTTTTT	CASTKGGVTGELFF
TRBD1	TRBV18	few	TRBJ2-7	TGTGCCAGCTCGCCCCAACAGGGGGCGAACGAGCAGTACTTC	CASSPQQGANEQYF
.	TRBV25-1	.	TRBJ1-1	TGTGCCAGCAGCGATAACACTGAAGCTTTCTTT	CASSDNTEAFF
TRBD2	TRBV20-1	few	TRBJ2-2	TGCAGTGCTAGCCTTAGCGGGAGGGCCTCGACCGGGGAGCTGTTTTTT	CSASLSGRASTGELFF
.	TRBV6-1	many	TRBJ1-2	TGTGCCAGCAGTGAGTCAGGGGTGTGGTATGGCTACACCTTC	CASSESGVWYGYTF
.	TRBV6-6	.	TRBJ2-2	TGTGCCAGCAGTTACTCACTGGACCCGGGACACCTGAACACCGGGGAGCTGTTTTTT	CASSYSLDPGHLNTGELFF
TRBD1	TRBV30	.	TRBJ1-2	TGTGCCTGGATGTGGACAGGGGGCTCTAACTATGGCTACACCTTC	CAWMWTGGSNYGYTF
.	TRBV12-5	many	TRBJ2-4	TGTGCTAGTGAGGATCTAGCCAAAAACATTCAGTACTTC	CASEDLAKNIQYF
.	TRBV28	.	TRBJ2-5	TGTGCCAGCAGGGGATTAGCCATCCAAGAGACCCAGTACTTC	CASRGLAIQETQYF
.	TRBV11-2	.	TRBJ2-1	TGTGCCAGCAGCTTAGGCCCGGGGCCACCATACAATGAGCAGTTCTTC	CASSLGPGPPYNEQFF
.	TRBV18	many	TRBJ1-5	TGTGCCAGCTCAAGGGACATCTTTGAGCCCCAGCATTTT	CASSRDIFEPQHF
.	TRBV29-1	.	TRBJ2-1	TGCAGCGTTCCCGGGACCCATGGGAATGAGCAGTTCTTC	CSVPGTHGNEQFF
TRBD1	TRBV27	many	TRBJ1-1	TGTGCCAGCAGTCCCTGGGCGGGTCAGGGGGCGCAAGCTTTCTTT	CASSPWAGQGAQAFF
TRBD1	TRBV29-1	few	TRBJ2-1	TGCAGCGTTGAAGGAGACAGGGGGTATGAGCAGTTCTTC	CSVEGDRGYEQFF
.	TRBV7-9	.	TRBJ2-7	TGTGCCAGCAGCTCCGTTCAGTCCTACGAGCAGTACTTC	CASSSVQSYEQYF
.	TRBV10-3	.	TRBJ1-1	TGTGCCATCAGTGACGCGGGAAAGTACACTGAAGCTTTCTTT	CAISDAGKYTEAFF
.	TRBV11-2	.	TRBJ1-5	TGTGCCAGCAGCGCGGGTTTTAGCAATCAGCCCCAGCATTTT	CASSAGFSNQPQHF
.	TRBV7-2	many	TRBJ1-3	TGTGCCAGCAGCTTAGCGCCAGGCACTGGAAACACCATATATTTT	CASSLAPGTGNTIYF
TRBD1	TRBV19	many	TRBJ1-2	TGTGCCAGTACTCCCCCGGGACAGGCCGACTACACCTTC	CASTPPGQADYTF
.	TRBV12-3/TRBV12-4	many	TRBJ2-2	TGTGCCAGCAGTTTAGGCCTAAACACCGGGGAGCTGTTTTTT	CASSLGLNTGELFF
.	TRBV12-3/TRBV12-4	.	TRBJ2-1	TGTGCCAGCACCCCCGACTTTTTCTCCTACAATGAGCAGTTCTTC	CASTPDFFSYNEQFF
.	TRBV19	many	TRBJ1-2	TGTGCCAGTAGTATAACGGATGGCTATGGCTACACCTTC	CASSITDGYGYTF
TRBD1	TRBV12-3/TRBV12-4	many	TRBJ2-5	TGTGCCAGCAGTCCGACAGGGGAGACCCAGTACTTC	CASSPTGETQYF
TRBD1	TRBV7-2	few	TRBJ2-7	TGTGCCAGCACCCCAGGGACAGGTAGCTCCTACGAGCAGTACTTC	CASTPGTGSSYEQYF
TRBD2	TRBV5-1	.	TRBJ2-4	TGCGCCAGCAAATTGGGGACCGGGACTAGCGGGAGAGAGGACATTCAGTACTTC	CASKLGTGTSGREDIQYF
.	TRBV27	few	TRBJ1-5	TGTGCCAGCAGCTCCAGCCAGGGTTATCAGCCCCAGCATTTT	CASSSSQGYQPQHF
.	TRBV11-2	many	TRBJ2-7	TGTGCCAGCAGCTCCAGGGGGGGGACCTACGAGCAGTACTTC	CASSSRGGTYEQYF